The 19 T cell receptor beta chains below all came from one sample that was sequenced in a study of T cells in Graves' hyperthyroidism and ophthalmopathy. Authors of the study amplified TCR beta CDR3 regions from RNA transcripts. Initially, a first-round RT-PCR of the TCR CDR3 employed the HTBI primer set. TCRdb re-derived calls from the multiplex PCR reads in MiXCR, one entry per CDR3 protein. The sample holds 300,000 to 400,000 distinct CDR3 sequences, approximately 13% seen once. Sequencing used blood. These receptors were collected from a woman aged 55-70 years with Graves' hyperthyroidism.

The genes are TRBV13 and TRBJ2-7, with 7 bases fitting TRBD2. Unmatched junction bases numbered 7, after V lost 5 bases and J lost 0 bases. Germline V gene lookup returns CDR1 PRHDT and CDR2 FYEKMQ (reference sequence). The CDR3 spans 15 residues. CDR3 DNA sequence: TGTGCCAGCAGCAGGGGAGGGCCAAGCTCCTACGAGCAGTACTTC. It encodes CASSRGGPSSYEQYF.

For this clonotype: An end of the junction differs from the germline gene, which may be a read error. The chain uses TRBV27 and TRBJ2-7; D tentatively reads TRBD1 or TRBD2 (6 bases each). Germline lookup yields CDR1 MNHEY and CDR2 SMNVEV (reference sequence). This CDR3 has 14 residues. The chain's CDR3 is CAGSLGGSGYEQYF. The CDR3 coding sequence is TGTGCCGGCAGTTTGGGGGGCTCTGGCTACGAGCAGTACTTC.

The gene calls are TRBV6-9 and TRBJ2-7; TRBD2 agrees at 8 bases. The germline V gene encodes CDR1 MNHGY and CDR2 SVAAGI. The CDR3 consists of 18 residues. Trimming took 3 bases from V and 3 from J; bases not matched to a gene: 16. The CDR3: CASSYPRRLAGLFYEQYF. The CDR3 coding sequence is TGTGCCAGCAGTTACCCCCGGAGGCTAGCGGGTCTTTTCTACGAGCAGTACTTC.

The chain has TRBV7-9 and TRBJ1-2; TRBD1 matches 8 bases. The length of the CDR3 is 14 residues. V was clipped by 6 bases and J by 7 bases; unmatched bases: 10. Germline V gene lookup returns CDR1 SEHNR and CDR2 FQNEAQ (reference sequence). CDR3 bases: TGTGCCAGCAGGGATCGGACAGGGTTGAGTGGCTACACCTTC. This sequence encodes CASRDRTGLSGYTF.

This clonotype was detected many times. The genes are TRBV3-1 and TRBJ1-2; unclear D gene. V lost 1 base to trimming and J lost 1 base, with 13 bases between them. Germline V gene lookup returns CDR1 LGHDT and CDR2 YNNKEL (reference sequence). CDR3 length: 16 amino acids. In DNA, the CDR3 is TGTGCCAGCAGCCAAGCGGCGTCGCCGAGTAACTATGGCTACACCTTC. As protein: CASSQAASPSNYGYTF.

This clonotype was seen a handful of times. This sequence joins TRBV19 and TRBJ1-1; 7 bases line up with TRBD1. The V segment lost 10 bases and the J segment 0 bases; nucleotides outside the gene matches: 5. The germline V gene has CDR1 LNHDA and CDR2 SQIVND (reference sequence). This CDR3 comprises 13 residues. Here the CDR3 reads CATGTEMNTEAFF. Written as DNA, the CDR3 is TGTGCCACCGGGACAGAGATGAACACTGAAGCTTTCTTT. The variable domain in full, completed from reference TRBV19 and TRBJ1-1, reads DGGITQSPKYLFRKEGQNVTLSCEQNLNHDAMYWYRQDPGQGLRLIYYSQIVNDFQKGDIAEGYSVSREKKESFPLTVTSAQKNPTAFYLCATGTEMNTEAFFGQGTRLTVV.

This clonotype has more than one count but fewer than ten. The V and J genes are TRBV10-2 and TRBJ1-2; no firm D call. Trimming left V 4 bases short and J 7 bases short, with 7 bases between. The germline V gene has CDR1 WSHSY and CDR2 SAAADI. The CDR3 loop spans 11 amino acids. CDR3 DNA: TGCGCCAGCAGTGGGCCGACTGGCTACACCTTC. Amino acid sequence: CASSGPTGYTF.

This clonotype occurred many times. This chain joins TRBV27 and TRBJ2-3, with 10 nucleotides matching TRBD2. The CDR3 has 20 amino acids. V lost 3 bases and J lost 3; bases outside the gene matches: 18. Per germline, CDR1 MNHEY and CDR2 SMNVEV (reference sequence). The CDR3 here is CASSFLWLAGEGGGTDTQYF. CDR3 DNA sequence: TGTGCCAGCAGTTTCCTATGGCTAGCGGGAGAGGGGGGTGGGACAGATACGCAGTATTTT.

This clonotype appeared many times. The genes are TRBV18 and TRBJ2-1, with D perhaps TRBD1 (6 bases). V shed 6 bases and J shed 0 bases, with 12 bases lying between them. CDR3 length: 15 amino acids. The germline V gene has CDR1 KGHSH and CDR2 LQKENI. CDR3 loop: CASSPGQSSYNEQFF. The CDR3 coding sequence is TGTGCCAGCTCGCCCGGACAGAGCTCCTACAATGAGCAGTTCTTC.

This clonotype was observed many times. The rearrangement joins TRBV18 to TRBJ2-7; a possible D gene is TRBD1 (6 bases). This CDR3 is 16 amino acids long. The ends were cut back, 2 bases at V and 5 bases at J, with 19 bases in the middle. The germline V gene encodes CDR1 KGHSH and CDR2 LQKENI. The CDR3 sequence: CASSPSDRWSSHEQYF. CDR3 bases: TGTGCCAGCTCACCATCCGACAGGTGGTCTTCCCACGAGCAGTACTTC.

This clonotype was seen repeatedly, ten times or more. The chain carries TRBV24-1 and TRBJ2-3; 8 bases agree with TRBD2. V shed 5 bases, J shed 5 bases, and the junction held 20 bases outside the gene matches. This CDR3 is 19 amino acids long. Germline V gene sequence: CDR1 KGHDR, CDR2 SFDVKD. As DNA, the CDR3 is TGTGCCACCAGTGGACATCGTGGACGGGAGGGCCCTCGGGGAGATACGCAGTATTTT. Translated, it gives CATSGHRGREGPRGDTQYF.

Ten or more counts support this clonotype. CDR3 in amino acids: CAWSGGHQETQYF. Here the CDR3 DNA reads TGTGCCTGGAGTGGGGGACATCAAGAGACCCAGTACTTC. The V and J genes are TRBV30 and TRBJ2-5, with a tentative D call TRBD1 (6 bases). This CDR3 has 13 residues. The germline V gene encodes CDR1 GTSNPN and CDR2 SVGIG (reference sequence). With 1 base removed from V and 2 bases from J, the gap between germline ends came to 8 bases.

This clonotype was recorded at least ten times. The genes are TRBV27 and TRBJ1-2; TRBD1 matches 8 bases. V lost 6 bases and J lost 5; bases outside the gene matches: 5. CDR3 length: 13 amino acids. Germline assignment: CDR1 MNHEY and CDR2 SMNVEV (reference sequence). CDR3 region: CASRTGTGYGYTF. The CDR3 nucleotides read TGTGCCAGCAGGACCGGGACAGGATATGGCTACACCTTC.

In this sample, this clonotype turned up many times. This chain joins TRBV12-5 and TRBJ1-1, with 8 nucleotides matching TRBD1. V lost 5 bases to trimming and J lost 1 base; unmatched junction nucleotides: 6. In germline, CDR1 is LGHNT, CDR2 FRNRAP. The CDR3 is 15 amino acids. In DNA form, the CDR3 reads TGTGCTAGTGGTGGACAGGGATTGAGGAACACTGAAGCTTTCTTT. Its protein product is CASGGQGLRNTEAFF.

The table lists this clonotype with a count of one. With a much larger clone just one base away, this may be a read error. The chain links TRBV30 to TRBJ2-6; D is uncertain. This CDR3 has 16 residues. CDR1 GTSNPN and CDR2 SVGIG come from the germline V gene (reference sequence). V dropped 4 bases and J dropped 4 bases, with 17 bases sitting between them. CDR3 in DNA: TGTGCCTGGAAGGCAGAGGCCGTTTTCGGGGCCAACGTCCTGACTTTC. It codes for CAWKAEAVFGANVLTF.

This clonotype was picked up many times. The chain joins TRBV5-1 to TRBJ2-3, with 8 nucleotides matching TRBD1. CDR3 length: 14 residues. In germline, CDR1 is SGHRS, CDR2 YFSETQ. V shed 7 bases, J shed 2 bases, and the junction held 6 bases outside the gene matches. The CDR3 DNA reads TGCGCCAGCGGAAGGACAGGGCTCACAGATACGCAGTATTTT. Protein sequence: CASGRTGLTDTQYF.

About this clonotype: This may come from a read error, since a much larger clone is one base off. The chain links TRBV12-5 to TRBJ2-3; unclear D gene. The germline CDR1 and CDR2 sequences are LGHNT and FRNRAP. The V and J ends lost 6 bases and 10 bases respectively, with 20 bases between them. The CDR3 runs to 14 residues. In DNA, the CDR3 is TGTGCTAGTGGAACTGGTCTGGCCCCCATATCGCAGTATTTT. Its protein product is CASGTGLAPISQYF.

At least ten counts were recorded for this clonotype. This sequence joins TRBV12-3 or TRBV12-4 and TRBJ2-1; 9 bases map to TRBD1. With V trimmed by 6 bases and J by 8 bases, 11 bases remained unmatched. This CDR3 is built from 15 residues. CDR3 nucleotide sequence: TGTGCCAGCAGCCCCCGGGACAGGGAGGTAGATGAGCAGTTCTTC. As protein: CASSPRDREVDEQFF.

The sample holds many counts of this clonotype. The chain is built from TRBV11-2 and TRBJ1-2; 7 nucleotides agree with TRBD1. The germline V gene encodes CDR1 SGHAT and CDR2 FQNNGV. The CDR3 contains 17 residues. With 1 base clipped from V and 0 bases from J, the junction kept 8 bases outside the gene matches. The CDR3 sequence: CASSLGGGLFANYGYTF. Here the CDR3 DNA reads TGTGCCAGCAGCTTAGGAGGGGGCCTATTTGCTAACTATGGCTACACCTTC.